Reported below is one T cell receptor (beta chain). This entry is derived from a study of blood T cell repertoires in COVID-19. TCRdb keeps only in-frame clones here, not all; method: immunoSEQ multiplex PCR. The repertoire has approximately 170,000 clones, about nine tenths of them found once; the top ten carry roughly 3.3%. The germline V gene has CDR1 WSHSY and CDR2 SAAADI. V was pared by 7 bases and J by 1 base, with 10 bases between. The CDR3 totals 13 residues. The chain joins TRBV10-2 to TRBJ1-1, with D possibly being TRBD1 (5 bases). The sample was peripheral blood. The origin of this receptor is an older man with acute or convalescent COVID-19. The CDR3 loop reads CASMGLPNTEAFF. The CDR3 DNA reads TGCGCCAGCATGGGACTTCCGAACACTGAAGCTTTCTTT.